This T cell receptor (beta chain) was recorded in a study of CD8+CD57+ T cells in acquired aplastic anemia. Study context: Mean yield of DNA from sorted CD4+ and CD8+ cells was 3 to 3.5 ug. Study-wide points: Patients shared some 29 CD8+ CDR3 sequences with controls.

Germline V lookup: CDR1 SSHAT, CDR2 FNYEAQ (reference sequence). This CDR3 has 12 residues. Comments on this clonotype: Antigen unknown. The junction does not match germline at one end; this may be a read error.

Both TCR beta VDJ combination and CDR3 sequence profiling were carried out. Genomic DNA was the template for this profiling. TCRdb used MiXCR to reprocess the reads, holding one entry per CDR3 protein. In the table there are roughly 500,000 distinct CDR3 sequences, approximately 33% of which are singletons. CD8+CD57+ cell expansion had been shown by flow cytometry in patients chosen for sequencing. Diagnosis of severe acquired aplastic anemia applied to all patients. The chain joins TRBV7-7 to TRBJ1-5, with D unclear. The receptor's source is a human donor with aplastic anemia. Sequenced material: sorted CD4+, CD8+, or CD8+CD57+ T cells (not recorded which) from PBMCs. CDR3 DNA sequence: TGTGCTAGCAGCTTAGTTCCCCAGCCCCAGCATTTT. Translating gives CASSLVPQPQHF.